This TCR beta chain was sequenced during a study of T-cell memory formation after mild COVID-19. The wider study: Largely donor-specific sequence clusters came from two donors.

The CDR3 extends over 16 amino acids. CDR1 MNHEY and CDR2 SMNVEV come from the germline V gene (reference sequence). V was cut by 1 base and J by 1 base, with 11 bases left in between. Sample barcodes and UMIs were carried by the TCR alpha and TCR beta cDNA libraries that 5'RACE generated with constant-segment primers. A single record per CDR3 protein comes from TCRdb applying MiXCR to the 5' RACE reads. Of around 450,000 distinct CDR3 sequences in the sample, over 15% were seen once. Study-wide points: Most CD4+ clones that shrank were in CM and EM, while CD8+ ones turned up in EMRA. The pre-infection memory compartment contained some responding clones, suggesting cross-reactive memory joined.

To note about this clonotype: Antigen unknown.

This receptor was identified in an adult woman who had mild COVID-19 (a few samples of this study predate the infection). Cell type and time point are not known. Input material: PBMCs or a T cell subset sorted from them (not recorded which). The chain links TRBV27 to TRBJ2-1; maybe TRBD1 (6 bases). CDR3 DNA: TGTGCCAGCAGTTTATTGGGGGCTGGGTCCTACAATGAGCAGTTCTTC. Translation: CASSLLGAGSYNEQFF.